This T cell receptor (beta chain) was captured by sequencing in a study of cytomegalovirus exposure and HLA in healthy donors. Study results and caveats: Earlier results showed most TCR beta V segments being productive about 87% or about 30% of the time.

The PCR had 60 Vbeta and 13 Jbeta primers. Authors' processing steps: It was a later analysis that counted about 80 million unique TCR beta chains, of which around 11 million were shared. This table comes from immunoSEQ multiplex PCR, and its TCRdb copy is limited to in-frame clones, with some not included. From that table come the V and J calls and clone size; the DNA was used to work out D and trimming. The data show more than 140,000 clones, with approximately 82% seen just once and more than 2.5% held by the top ten. Germline loops: CDR1 MNHEY, CDR2 SMNVEV (reference sequence). The CDR3 totals 15 residues. Trimming stripped 7 bases from V and 2 bases from J, with 15 bases between. Details on this clone: Its specificity is not known.

This chain uses TRBV27 with TRBJ2-1; maybe TRBD2 (6 bases). The sample was PBMCs. The TCR was taken from a man aged 18 to 30 in good health and CMV-seropositive. The CDR3 spells CASTPLASTYNEQFF. The CDR3 coding sequence is TGTGCCAGCACCCCGCTAGCGTCCACCTACAATGAGCAGTTCTTC.